The clone carrying this T cell receptor (beta chain) was seen at least ten times. Antigen unknown. Each CDR3 protein is one row after TCRdb ran MiXCR on the 5' RACE reads. The data show 20,000 to 25,000 distinct CDR3 sequences, over 2.5% seen once. The data were obtained in a study of spatial heterogeneity in lung cancer. Study-wide findings and caveats: Counts of expanded alpha and beta TCRs within tumors tracked the tumor nonsynonymous mutation count.

The CDR3 is 16 residues long. CDR1 is MNHEY and CDR2 is SVGAGI in the germline V gene. Trimming shortened V by 5 bases and J by 8 bases, and 24 bases separated the two germline ends. Indicated time point: sample taken at primary tumor resection. This clonotype was sampled from a male donor with early-stage non-small cell lung cancer. The chain links TRBV6-5 to TRBJ1-2, with D possibly TRBD1 on 6 matching bases. Here the sequenced sample was lung tumor tissue, taken at surgery. CDR3 DNA sequence: TGTGCCAGCAGTGAGTTACAGGGTCCCTTGATGAGCGGCTACACCTTC. Residues: CASSELQGPLMSGYTF.